The T cell receptor (beta chain) under discussion was sequenced for a study of T cell repertoires in cytomegalovirus infection. TCRdb recomputed calls from the reads with MiXCR, one row per CDR3 protein. The sample has approximately 340,000 distinct CDR3 sequences, about 28% seen once. The trim removed 2 bases at V and 0 bases at J, leaving 10 bases unmatched. CDR3 size: 19 residues. The germline gives CDR1 MNHNS, CDR2 SASEGT. Comments on this clonotype: Its specificity is unknown.

This sequence joins TRBV6-1 and TRBJ2-6, with 7 bases aligning to TRBD1. This material consisted of cultured PBMCs, taken from culture after CMV antigen stimulation. This sequence was found in a human donor in good health (CMV status not recorded). Some clones in this sample may be carry-over from other donors' samples. The CDR3 sequence: CASSERTGQTFSGANVLTF. CDR3 sequence (DNA): TGTGCCAGCAGTGAAAGGACGGGACAGACCTTCTCTGGGGCCAACGTCCTGACTTTC.